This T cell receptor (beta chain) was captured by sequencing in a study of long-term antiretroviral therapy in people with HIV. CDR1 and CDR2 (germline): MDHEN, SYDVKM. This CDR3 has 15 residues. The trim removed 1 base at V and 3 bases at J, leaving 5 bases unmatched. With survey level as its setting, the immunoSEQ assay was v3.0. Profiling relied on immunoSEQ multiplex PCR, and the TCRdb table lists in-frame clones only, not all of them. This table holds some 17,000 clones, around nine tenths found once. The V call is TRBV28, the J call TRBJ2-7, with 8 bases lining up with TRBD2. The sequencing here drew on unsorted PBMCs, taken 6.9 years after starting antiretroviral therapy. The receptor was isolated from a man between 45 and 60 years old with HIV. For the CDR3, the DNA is TGTGCCAGCAGTTTATTAAATCGGGGGGGCTACGAGCAGTACTTC. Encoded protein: CASSLLNRGGYEQYF. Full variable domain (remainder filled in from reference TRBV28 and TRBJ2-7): DVKVTQSSRYLVKRTGEKVFLECVQDMDHENMFWYRQDPGLGLRLIYFSYDVKMKEKGDIPEGYSVSREKKERFSLILESASTNQTSMYLCASSLLNRGGYEQYFGPGTRLTVT.